Detailed here is one T cell receptor (beta chain). The antigen it recognizes is unknown. There are no base qualities to consult, and no much larger clone falls within one base. Systemically healthy Caucasian individuals from Russia, 35 to 50 in total and aged roughly 6 to 100 years, were included as donors. Each donor gave ten milliliters of peripheral blood, collected into EDTA-treated Vacutainer tubes. Ficoll-Paque density-gradient centrifugation was used to isolate PBMCs, with at least 6.5 million per sample. Trizol reagent was used to extract total RNA from the PBMCs, yielding at least 6 micrograms per sample. For every donor, flow cytometry on a PBMC aliquot measured the percentage of naive CD45RAhigh/CD27high T cells. This sample was taken from a study of blood T cells in healthy people across ages (dated by TCRdb to between 2015 and 2017). Background on the whole study: Template switching captured roughly one uniquely barcoded TCR beta cDNA molecule per two T cells in model experiments. Using the same blood draw, the study looked at two additional independent replicas of 1 million unique cDNA reads for two donors, one aged 18 to 30 and the other aged 80 or older. To avoid experimental bias, donors of different ages were randomly spread across the sequencing lanes. The study measured age-related changes in TCR beta repertoire diversity using deep sequencing normalized with unique cDNA molecular identifiers. The donors were divided into four age groups: young (average roughly 17 years), middle-aged (about 39), aged (approximately 59) and long-lived (more than 75). Results the study describes overall, beyond this receptor: Bulk unsorted PBMC profiling prevented conclusive comparison of naive and antigen-experienced compartments. Compared with the aged group, the long-lived group had more naive CD4+ T cells, fewer expanded clones and increased TCR diversity, a pattern suggesting age selection. Observed TCR beta diversity per million T cells fell roughly linearly with age, and a significant reduction was already apparent by age around 44. Estimates of total diversity based on one million sequenced T cells were regarded as lower bounds and as underestimates. The CMV infection status of donors was not known, potentially confounding age-related changes in expanded clonotypes. The percentage of naive T cells measured by flow cytometry correlated strongly with observed TCR beta diversity.

Libraries were prepared through 5' RACE. This sample was sequenced with an Illumina HiSeq 2500. A second PCR of 7 to 11 cycles was performed with a sample-barcoded 5' primer and a J-beta primer mix. A unique molecular identifier was introduced onto each TCR beta cDNA molecule by a template-switch 5' adaptor carrying 12 random nucleotides. Each sample yielded at least 3 million CDR3-containing paired-end reads. All of the RNA was converted into first-strand cDNA using the Mint cDNA synthesis kit, with a TRBC-specific oligonucleotide serving as the primer. All cDNA was treated with uracil-DNA glycosylase and then went through a first 18-cycle PCR with the universal primers M1SS and BC2_uni_R. Turning to the authors' computational methods: For normalization, 1 million high-quality reads were randomly selected from each sample, with every read carrying a distinct molecular identifier. Reads sharing molecular identifiers were discarded rather than binned into consensus sequences. CDR3 identification, clonotype clustering and error correction used MiTCR with a Q25 quality threshold and the strictest error-elimination algorithm. A nonparametric unseen species model using Euler transformation provided a lower-bound estimate of total TCR beta diversity. TCRdb's own reprocessing of the public reads used fastp at Q25 and MiXCR and kept productive beta chains. Each record represents a unique CDR3 protein, reported with the most common genes and DNA among its rows. TCRdb's processing, not the authors', yielded these V and J calls. The sample profile shows approximately 770,000 distinct CDR3 sequences; roughly 64% of them were found once. Approximately 23% of the sample goes to the ten largest clones.

V gives up 9 bases and J gives up 2 bases, and the segment between their germline ends measures 14 bases. The CDR3 contains 14 residues, cysteine and phenylalanine counted. Only the CDR3 region is kept as DNA, spanning 42 bases read in frame from base 1. The V and J segments used are TRBV12-3 or TRBV12-4 and TRBJ2-4, with no reliable assignment of the D segment. This sequence was found in a man between 25 and 39 years old in good health. Input material: blood. The encoded CDR3 is CASGPTRTKNIQYF. The nucleotides are TGTGCCAGTGGACCGACTCGCACCAAAAACATTCAGTACTTC.